The T cell receptor beta chain described here comes from a study of technical replicates of blood from a handful of donors. Only in-frame clones appear in the TCRdb table, and some are missing; sequencing was by immunoSEQ multiplex PCR. The data hold roughly 87,000 clones, with around 95% observed a single time. This TCR came from a human donor in good health. The sample comprised T cells isolated from PBMCs.

The CDR3 coding sequence is TGCGCCAGCACTTTGACTAGCGGGGGCTTGAACACCGGGGAGCTGTTTTTT. Its protein is CASTLTSGGLNTGELFF. The chain employs TRBV4-1 and TRBJ2-2; 12 bases are a match to TRBD2. This CDR3 is built from 17 residues. With 7 bases clipped from V and 1 base from J, the junction kept 7 bases outside the gene matches. The germline gives CDR1 MGHRA, CDR2 YSYEKL.